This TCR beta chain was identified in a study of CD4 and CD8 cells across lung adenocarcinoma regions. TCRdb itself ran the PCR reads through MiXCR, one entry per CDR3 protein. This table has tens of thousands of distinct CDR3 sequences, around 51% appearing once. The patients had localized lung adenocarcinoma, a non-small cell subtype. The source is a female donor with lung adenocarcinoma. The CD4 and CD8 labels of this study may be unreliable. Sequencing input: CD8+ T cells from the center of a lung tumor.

In DNA, the CDR3 is TGCAGTGCTAGTTTTTGGGCCACACCCAACAATGAGCAGTTCTTC. This gives the protein CSASFWATPNNEQFF. The gene calls are TRBV20-1 and TRBJ2-1; no clear D gene. The CDR3 length is 15 residues. Germline CDR1 and CDR2: DFQATT and SNEGSKA (reference sequence). Trimming shortened V by 3 bases and J by 5 bases, and 17 bases separated the two germline ends.